What follows describes a single T cell receptor (beta chain). Sequencing used immunoSEQ multiplex PCR; TCRdb keeps in-frame clones, though not all of them. The profile shows 50,000 to 65,000 clones, 75% to 90% of them singletons. The data originate from a study of T cell changes during pregnancy in multiple sclerosis. Deletions cut 0 bases from V and 8 bases from J, with 4 bases between. From germline, CDR1 is GTSNPN and CDR2 SVGIG (reference sequence). This CDR3 spans 11 amino acids. The sequence was obtained from a female donor with multiple sclerosis, enrolled in a pregnancy study. Material: CD4+ T cells from peripheral blood mononuclear cells, obtained in the third trimester of pregnancy. The rearrangement uses TRBV30 and TRBJ2-2; D is uncertain. For the CDR3, the DNA is TGTGCCTGGAGTGTACTTGGGGAGCTGTTTTTT. This codes for CAWSVLGELFF.